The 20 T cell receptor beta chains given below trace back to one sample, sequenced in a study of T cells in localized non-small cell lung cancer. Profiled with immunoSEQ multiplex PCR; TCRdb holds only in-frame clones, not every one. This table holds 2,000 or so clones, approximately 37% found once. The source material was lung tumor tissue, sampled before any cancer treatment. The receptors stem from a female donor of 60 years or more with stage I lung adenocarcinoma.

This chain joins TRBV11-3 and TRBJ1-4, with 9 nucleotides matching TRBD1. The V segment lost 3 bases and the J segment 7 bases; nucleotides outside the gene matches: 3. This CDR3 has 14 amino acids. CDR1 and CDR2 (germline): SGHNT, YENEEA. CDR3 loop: CASSLDRGGEKLFF. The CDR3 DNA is TGTGCCAGCAGCTTGGACAGGGGTGGTGAAAAACTGTTTTTT.

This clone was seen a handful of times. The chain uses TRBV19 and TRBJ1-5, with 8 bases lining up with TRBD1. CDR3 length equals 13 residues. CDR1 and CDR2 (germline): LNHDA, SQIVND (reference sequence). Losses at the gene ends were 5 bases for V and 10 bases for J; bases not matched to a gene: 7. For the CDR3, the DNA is TGTGCCAGTAGTGGGACAGGAGACAGCCCCCAGCATTTT. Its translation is CASSGTGDSPQHF.

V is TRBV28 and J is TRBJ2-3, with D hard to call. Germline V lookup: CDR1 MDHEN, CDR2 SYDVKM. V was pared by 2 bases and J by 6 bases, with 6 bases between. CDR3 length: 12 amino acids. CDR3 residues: CASSLLGDTQYF. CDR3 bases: TGTGCCAGCAGTTTACTGGGCGATACGCAGTATTTT. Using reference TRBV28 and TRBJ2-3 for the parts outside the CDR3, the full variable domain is DVKVTQSSRYLVKRTGEKVFLECVQDMDHENMFWYRQDPGLGLRLIYFSYDVKMKEKGDIPEGYSVSREKKERFSLILESASTNQTSMYLCASSLLGDTQYFGPGTRLTVL.

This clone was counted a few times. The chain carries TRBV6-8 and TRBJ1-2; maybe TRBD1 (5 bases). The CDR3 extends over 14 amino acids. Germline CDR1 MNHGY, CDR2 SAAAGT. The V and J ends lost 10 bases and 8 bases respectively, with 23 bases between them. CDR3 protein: CAIPNANLGDGYTF. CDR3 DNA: TGTGCCATCCCCAACGCCAATCTCGGGGACGGCTACACCTTC.

CDR3 loop: CASSEGPGIYEQYF. The CDR3 DNA reads as TGTGCCAGCAGTGAAGGTCCAGGGATCTACGAGCAGTACTTC. This chain joins TRBV6-1 and TRBJ2-7; a possible D gene is TRBD1 (5 bases). Trimming cost V 1 base and J 3 bases, with 10 bases left between them. Looked up from germline, CDR1 is MNHNS and CDR2 is SASEGT. The CDR3 has 14 residues.

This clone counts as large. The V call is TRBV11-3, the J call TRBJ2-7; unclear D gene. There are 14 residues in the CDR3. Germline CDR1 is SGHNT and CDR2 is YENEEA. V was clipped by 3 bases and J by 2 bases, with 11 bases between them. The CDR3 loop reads CASSLVSQTYEQYF. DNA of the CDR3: TGTGCCAGCAGCTTGGTCAGTCAGACCTACGAGCAGTACTTC.

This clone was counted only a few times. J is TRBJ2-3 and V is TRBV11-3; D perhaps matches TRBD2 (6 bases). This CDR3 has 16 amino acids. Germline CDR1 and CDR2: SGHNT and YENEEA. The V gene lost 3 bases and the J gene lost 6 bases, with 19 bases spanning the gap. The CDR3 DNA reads TGTGCCAGCAGCTTCTGGGTGACGGGAGTGGTCGATACGCAGTATTTT. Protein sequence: CASSFWVTGVVDTQYF.

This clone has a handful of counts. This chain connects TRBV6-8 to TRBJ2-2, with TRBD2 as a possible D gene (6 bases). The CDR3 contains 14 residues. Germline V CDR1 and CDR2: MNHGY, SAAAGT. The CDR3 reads CVIQFGGNTGELFF. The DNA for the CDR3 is TGTGTCATCCAGTTCGGGGGGAACACCGGGGAGCTGTTTTTT.

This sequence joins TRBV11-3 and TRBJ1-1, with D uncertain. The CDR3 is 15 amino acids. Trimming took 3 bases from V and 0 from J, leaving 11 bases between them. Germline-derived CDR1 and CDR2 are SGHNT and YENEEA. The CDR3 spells CASSLMSSLNTEAFF. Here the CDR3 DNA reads TGTGCCAGCAGCTTGATGTCCTCGTTGAACACTGAAGCTTTCTTT.

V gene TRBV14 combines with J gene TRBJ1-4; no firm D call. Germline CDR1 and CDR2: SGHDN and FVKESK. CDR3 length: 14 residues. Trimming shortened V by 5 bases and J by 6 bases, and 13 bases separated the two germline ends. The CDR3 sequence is CASSTVYEDEKLFF. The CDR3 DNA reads TGTGCCAGCAGCACGGTTTATGAAGATGAAAAACTGTTTTTT.

CDR3 loop: CASSSTNSETEAFF. The CDR3 DNA is TGTGCCAGCAGTTCGACGAATAGCGAGACTGAAGCTTTCTTT. The chain combines TRBV28 with TRBJ1-1; D is ambiguous. The V and J ends lost 4 bases and 5 bases respectively, with 14 bases between them. This CDR3 is 14 amino acids long. Germline CDR1 and CDR2: MDHEN and SYDVKM.

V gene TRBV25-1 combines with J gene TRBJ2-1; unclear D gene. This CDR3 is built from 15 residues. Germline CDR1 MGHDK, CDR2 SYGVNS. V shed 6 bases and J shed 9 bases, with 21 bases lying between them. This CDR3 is CASSRHPKLSVEQFF. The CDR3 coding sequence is TGTGCCAGCAGCCGACATCCAAAGCTCTCAGTTGAGCAGTTCTTC.

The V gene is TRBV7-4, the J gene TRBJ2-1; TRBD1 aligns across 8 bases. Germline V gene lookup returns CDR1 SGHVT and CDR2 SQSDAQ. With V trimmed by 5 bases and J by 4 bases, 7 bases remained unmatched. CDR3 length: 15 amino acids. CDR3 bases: TGTGCCAGCAGCGCAGGAGGGACAGGTTACAATGAGCAGTTCTTC. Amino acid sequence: CASSAGGTGYNEQFF.

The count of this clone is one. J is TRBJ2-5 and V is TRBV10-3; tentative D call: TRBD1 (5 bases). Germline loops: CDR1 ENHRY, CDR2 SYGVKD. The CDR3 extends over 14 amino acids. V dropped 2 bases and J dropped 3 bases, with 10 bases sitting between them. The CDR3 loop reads CAISEGQGEETQYF. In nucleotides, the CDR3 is TGTGCCATCAGTGAGGGGCAGGGCGAAGAGACCCAGTACTTC.

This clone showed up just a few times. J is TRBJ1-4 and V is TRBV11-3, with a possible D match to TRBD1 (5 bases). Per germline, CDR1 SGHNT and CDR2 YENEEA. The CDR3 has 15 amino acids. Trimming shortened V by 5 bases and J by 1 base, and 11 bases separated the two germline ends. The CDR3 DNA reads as TGTGCCAGCAGCCTACGGGACGGAACTAATGAAAAACTGTTTTTT. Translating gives CASSLRDGTNEKLFF.

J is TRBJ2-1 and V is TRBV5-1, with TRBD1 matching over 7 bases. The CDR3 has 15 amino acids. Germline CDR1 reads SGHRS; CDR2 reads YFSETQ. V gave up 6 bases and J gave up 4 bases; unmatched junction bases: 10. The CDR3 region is CASKSGAGGYNEQFF. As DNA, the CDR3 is TGCGCCAGCAAGTCTGGGGCAGGGGGTTACAATGAGCAGTTCTTC.

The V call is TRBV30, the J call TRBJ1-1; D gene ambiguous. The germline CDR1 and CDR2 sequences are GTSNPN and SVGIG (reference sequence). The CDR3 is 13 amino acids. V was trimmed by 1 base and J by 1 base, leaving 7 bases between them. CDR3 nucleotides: TGTGCCTGGAGTGACAGAGGGAACACTGAAGCTTTCTTT. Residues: CAWSDRGNTEAFF.

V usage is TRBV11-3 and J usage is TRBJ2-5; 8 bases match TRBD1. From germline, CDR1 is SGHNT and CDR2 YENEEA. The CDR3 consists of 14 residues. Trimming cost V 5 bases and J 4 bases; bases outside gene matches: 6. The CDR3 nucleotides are TGTGCCAGCAGCAAGACAGGGGTGAGAGAGACCCAGTACTTC. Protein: CASSKTGVRETQYF.

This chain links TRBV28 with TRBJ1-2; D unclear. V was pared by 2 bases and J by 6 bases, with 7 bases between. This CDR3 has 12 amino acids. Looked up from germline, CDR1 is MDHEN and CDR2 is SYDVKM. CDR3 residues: CASSLLDHGYTF. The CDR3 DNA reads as TGTGCCAGCAGTTTACTGGATCATGGCTACACCTTC.

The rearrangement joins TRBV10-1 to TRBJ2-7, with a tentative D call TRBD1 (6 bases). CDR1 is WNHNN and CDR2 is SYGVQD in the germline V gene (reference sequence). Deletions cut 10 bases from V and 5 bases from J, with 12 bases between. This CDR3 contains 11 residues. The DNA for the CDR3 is TGCGCCACAAATGGGGGCAACGAGCAGTACTTC. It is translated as CATNGGNEQYF.